What follows describes a single T cell receptor beta chain. Its antigen is unknown. CDR3 length: 15 amino acids. V lost 2 bases and J 8 bases, leaving 16 bases between the germline ends. Germline CDR1 is MGHDK and CDR2 is SYGVNS. These data are taken from a study of T cell responses to AZD1222 COVID-19 vaccine. Findings and limits, study-wide: Baseline seropositives among AZD1222 recipients totaled only 6 or 7. In the spike-specific TCR repertoire, nearly half reportedly target unmutated variant regions. Once two AZD1222 doses were given, Spike-specific TCR breadth and depth went up.

Assay: immunoSEQ multiplex PCR; the TCRdb copy retains only in-frame clones and omits some. The sample contains around 150,000 clones, just over 90% of which appear only once. The TCR sequence derives from an adult who received the AZD1222 COVID-19 vaccine. Sequencing used peripheral blood, obtained 28 days after the second AZD1222 dose. The V gene is TRBV25-1, the J gene TRBJ2-1; D is unresolved. The CDR3 DNA is TGTGCCAGCAGTGAAAACGGACCTCCCCTCCATGAGCAGTTCTTC. Protein sequence: CASSENGPPLHEQFF.